The source of this TCR beta chain is a study of T-cell memory formation after mild COVID-19. This clonotype occurred a few times. From the 5' RACE reads, TCRdb called clonotypes with MiXCR, one entry per CDR3 protein. The data show about 180,000 distinct CDR3 sequences, roughly 18% seen once. Germline V gene lookup returns CDR1 SQVTM and CDR2 ANQGSEA. CDR3 length: 12 amino acids. Trimming removed 5 bases from V and 7 bases from J, with 14 bases in between. This receptor was identified in a man younger than 35 who had mild COVID-19 (a few samples of this study predate the infection). Cell type and time point are not known. The source material was PBMCs or a T cell subset sorted from them (not recorded which). This chain connects TRBV29-1 to TRBJ1-2; D remains unclear. The CDR3 loop reads CSVRGSRFGYTF. Here the CDR3 DNA reads TGCAGCGTTCGCGGGTCGCGGTTTGGCTACACCTTC.